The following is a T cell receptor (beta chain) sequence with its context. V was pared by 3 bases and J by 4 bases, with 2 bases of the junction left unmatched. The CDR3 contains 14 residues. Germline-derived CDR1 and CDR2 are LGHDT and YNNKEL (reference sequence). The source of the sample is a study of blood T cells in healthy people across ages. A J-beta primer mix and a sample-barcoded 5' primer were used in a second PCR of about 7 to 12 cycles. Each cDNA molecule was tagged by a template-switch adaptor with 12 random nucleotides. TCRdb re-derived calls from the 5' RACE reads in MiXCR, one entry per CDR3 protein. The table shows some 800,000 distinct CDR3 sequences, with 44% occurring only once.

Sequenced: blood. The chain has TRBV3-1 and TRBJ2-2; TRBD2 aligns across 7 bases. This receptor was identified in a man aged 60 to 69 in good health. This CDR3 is CASSQGRGTGELFF. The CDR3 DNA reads TGTGCCAGCAGCCAGGGGAGGGGCACCGGGGAGCTGTTTTTT.